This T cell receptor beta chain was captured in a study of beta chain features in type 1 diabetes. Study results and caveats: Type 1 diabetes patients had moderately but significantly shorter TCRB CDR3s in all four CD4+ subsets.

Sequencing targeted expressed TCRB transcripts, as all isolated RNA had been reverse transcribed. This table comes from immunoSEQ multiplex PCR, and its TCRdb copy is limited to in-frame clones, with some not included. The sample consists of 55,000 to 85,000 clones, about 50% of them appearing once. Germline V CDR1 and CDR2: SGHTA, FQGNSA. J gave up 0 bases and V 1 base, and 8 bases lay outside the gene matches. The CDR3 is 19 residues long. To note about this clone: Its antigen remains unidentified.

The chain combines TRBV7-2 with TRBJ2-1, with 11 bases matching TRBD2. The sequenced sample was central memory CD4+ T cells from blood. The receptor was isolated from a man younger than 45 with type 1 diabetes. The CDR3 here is CASSLGGIAGGSSYNEQFF. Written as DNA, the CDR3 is TGTGCCAGCAGCTTAGGTGGGATAGCGGGGGGGAGCTCCTACAATGAGCAGTTCTTC. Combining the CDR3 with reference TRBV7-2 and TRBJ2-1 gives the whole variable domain GAGVSQSPSNKVTEKGKDVELRCDPISGHTALYWYRQSLGQGLEFLIYFQGNSAPDKSGLPSDRFSAERTGGSVSTLTIQRTQQEDSAVYLCASSLGGIAGGSSYNEQFFGPGTRLTVL.